The 32 T cell receptor beta chains given below trace back to one sample, sequenced in a study of blood T cell repertoires in COVID-19. Using immunoSEQ multiplex PCR, the repertoire was profiled, and TCRdb retains in-frame clones only, with some absent. This table has fewer than 250,000 clones, around nine tenths appearing once. The sequencing input was peripheral blood. Receptors originate from a human donor in a cohort sampled during active COVID-19.

This chain joins TRBV19 and TRBJ2-2; 12 bases line up with TRBD2. Germline values: CDR1 LNHDA, CDR2 SQIVND (reference sequence). The CDR3 loop spans 15 amino acids. The junction had 7 bases not matched to a gene; V was cut back by 9 bases and J by 5 bases. In DNA, the CDR3 is TGTGCCAGCCAGACTAGCGGGGGAAAAACCGGGGAGCTGTTTTTT. Its translation is CASQTSGGKTGELFF.

The CDR3 region is CASSIDRLNTIYF. DNA of the CDR3: TGTGCCAGTAGTATCGACAGACTAAACACCATATATTTT. V gene TRBV19 combines with J gene TRBJ1-3, with D possibly TRBD1 on 5 matching bases. The CDR3 spans 13 residues. Germline CDR1 reads LNHDA; CDR2 reads SQIVND (reference sequence). Trimming cost V 3 bases and J 6 bases, with 9 bases left between them.

The rearrangement uses TRBV7-2 and TRBJ1-2; 9 bases align to TRBD1. This CDR3 comprises 14 residues. Germline CDR1 SGHTA, CDR2 FQGNSA. V gave up 2 bases and J gave up 3 bases; unmatched junction bases: 1. Here the CDR3 DNA reads TGTGCCAGCAGCTTAACAGGGGGCGACTATGGCTACACCTTC. Translated: CASSLTGGDYGYTF. Combining the CDR3 with reference TRBV7-2 and TRBJ1-2 gives the whole variable domain GAGVSQSPSNKVTEKGKDVELRCDPISGHTALYWYRQSLGQGLEFLIYFQGNSAPDKSGLPSDRFSAERTGGSVSTLTIQRTQQEDSAVYLCASSLTGGDYGYTFGSGTRLTVV.

The CDR3 region is CASSIQGAREKLFF. As DNA, the CDR3 is TGTGCCAGCAGCATACAGGGCGCTCGCGAAAAACTGTTTTTT. The rearrangement links TRBV7-9 to TRBJ1-4; D may be TRBD1 (6 bases). Trimming left V 5 bases short and J 8 bases short, with 15 bases between. The CDR3 runs to 14 residues. CDR1 and CDR2 (germline): SEHNR, FQNEAQ (reference sequence).

V usage is TRBV7-2 and J usage is TRBJ2-5; D remains unclear. V was cut by 5 bases and J by 5 bases, with 6 bases left in between. CDR3 length equals 11 residues. Germline V lookup: CDR1 SGHTA, CDR2 FQGNSA. CDR3 sequence: CASSPHETQYF. For the CDR3, the DNA is TGTGCCAGCAGCCCCCATGAGACCCAGTACTTC. The full variable domain, completed using reference TRBV7-2 and TRBJ2-5, is GAGVSQSPSNKVTEKGKDVELRCDPISGHTALYWYRQSLGQGLEFLIYFQGNSAPDKSGLPSDRFSAERTGGSVSTLTIQRTQQEDSAVYLCASSPHETQYFGPGTRLLVL.

This rearrangement joins TRBV18 to TRBJ2-3; D perhaps matches TRBD1 (5 bases). Trimming left V 4 bases short and J 4 bases short, with 15 bases between. CDR1 is KGHSH, CDR2 LQKENI, per germline. The CDR3 spans 15 residues. The DNA for the CDR3 is TGTGCCAGCTCACTAGGGGCGATGGTCCCAGATACGCAGTATTTT. Its translation: CASSLGAMVPDTQYF.

The chain carries TRBV5-1 and TRBJ2-3; 8 nucleotides match TRBD2. The germline gives CDR1 SGHRS, CDR2 YFSETQ. V shed 0 bases, J shed 0 bases, and the junction held 3 bases outside the gene matches. CDR3 length equals 16 residues. The CDR3 bases are TGCGCCAGCAGCTTGGCCCTAGCGGGTAGCACAGATACGCAGTATTTT. It is translated as CASSLALAGSTDTQYF.

V usage is TRBV5-1 and J usage is TRBJ2-7, with D possibly being TRBD2 (5 bases). Germline values: CDR1 SGHRS, CDR2 YFSETQ. The CDR3 is 15 amino acids. Trimming removed 2 bases at V and 0 bases at J, with 12 bases between. CDR3 sequence: CASSLEADLSYEQYF. The CDR3 DNA reads TGCGCCAGCAGCTTAGAAGCGGACCTCTCCTACGAGCAGTACTTC. The full variable domain, its missing parts supplied by reference TRBV5-1 and TRBJ2-7, is KAGVTQTPRYLIKTRGQQVTLSCSPISGHRSVSWYQQTPGQGLQFLFEYFSETQRNKGNFPGRFSGRQFSNSRSEMNVSTLELGDSALYLCASSLEADLSYEQYFGPGTRLTVT.

The J gene is TRBJ2-1, the V gene TRBV5-4; 15 positions match TRBD2. Per germline, CDR1 SGHNT and CDR2 YYREEE (reference sequence). V dropped 4 bases and J dropped 6; count of bases not matched to a gene: 8. CDR3 length: 17 residues. CDR3 loop: CASSLGLAGGPFNEQFF. CDR3 DNA: TGTGCCAGCAGCCTCGGACTAGCGGGAGGGCCGTTCAATGAGCAGTTCTTC.

The J gene is TRBJ1-3, the V gene TRBV3-1 (or the pseudogene TRBV3-2); the D is unclear. The CDR3 loop spans 14 amino acids. CDR1 and CDR2 (germline): LGHDT, YNNKEL (reference sequence). Deletions cut 4 bases from V and 4 bases from J, with 11 bases between. CDR3 region: CASSPGSNGNTIYF. The CDR3 coding sequence is TGTGCCAGCAGCCCCGGGTCAAACGGAAACACCATATATTTT.

This clone was counted once. V usage is TRBV27 and J usage is TRBJ2-7, with 11 bases that match TRBD2. Germline trimming cut 6 bases from V and 6 bases from J; bases unmatched to any gene: 16. CDR1 and CDR2 (germline): MNHEY, SMNVEV (reference sequence). CDR3 length equals 17 residues. The CDR3 is CASRSNSGRALASEQYF. CDR3 in DNA: TGTGCCAGCAGAAGTAATAGCGGGAGGGCTCTTGCCAGCGAGCAGTACTTC.

The chain combines TRBV9 with TRBJ2-4; D might be TRBD2 (6 bases). Per germline, CDR1 SGDLS and CDR2 YYNGEE. Trimming pared 0 bases from V and 3 bases from J, leaving 10 bases between. The CDR3 sequence is 15 residues long. The CDR3 bases are TGTGCCAGCAGCGTAGGACTAGAGGGCAAAAACATTCAGTACTTC. Translated, it gives CASSVGLEGKNIQYF. Looking up the rest from reference TRBV9 and TRBJ2-4 gives the full variable domain: DSGVTQTPKHLITATGQRVTLRCSPRSGDLSVYWYQQSLDQGLQFLIQYYNGEERAKGNILERFSAQQFPDLHSELNLSSLELGDSALYFCASSVGLEGKNIQYFGAGTRLSVL.

This chain connects TRBV19 to TRBJ1-4; D possibly corresponds to TRBD1 (5 bases). This CDR3 region has 13 residues. Trimming pared 6 bases from V and 2 bases from J, leaving 7 bases between. The germline CDR1 and CDR2 sequences are LNHDA and SQIVND (reference sequence). The CDR3 here is CASRGRTNEKLFF. CDR3 DNA sequence: TGTGCCAGTAGGGGGCGGACTAATGAAAAACTGTTTTTT.

The rearrangement uses TRBV4-2 and TRBJ2-7; 7 bases line up with TRBD1. Trimming cost V 4 bases and J 0 bases; bases outside gene matches: 12. Germline V gene data show CDR1 as LGHNA and CDR2 as YNFKEQ. This CDR3 is 17 amino acids long. CDR3 region: CASSPGSQGPSSYEQYF. CDR3 DNA: TGTGCCAGCAGCCCCGGCTCACAGGGGCCCTCCTCCTACGAGCAGTACTTC.

This chain links TRBV12-3 or TRBV12-4 with TRBJ1-1, with 7 bases lining up with TRBD1. The CDR3 length is 13 residues. J gave up 1 base and V 6 bases, and 2 bases lay outside the gene matches. CDR3 loop: CASRRQGNTEAFF. The CDR3 coding sequence is TGTGCCAGCAGAAGACAGGGGAACACTGAAGCTTTCTTT.

The rearrangement uses TRBV30 and TRBJ1-6; D is unclear. Between the trimmed V and J ends, which lost 1 base and 6 bases, there was a span of 7 bases. The CDR3 consists of 13 residues. The germline V gene encodes CDR1 GTSNPN and CDR2 SVGIG (reference sequence). CDR3 nucleotide sequence: TGTGCCTGGAGTGGCCAGGTTAATTCACCCCTCCACTTT. It yields the protein CAWSGQVNSPLHF.

The chain uses TRBV19 and TRBJ2-2, with a weak D call TRBD2 (5 bases). Germline V gene data show CDR1 as LNHDA and CDR2 as SQIVND (reference sequence). The CDR3 contains 14 residues. Trimming stripped 5 bases from V and 6 bases from J, with 13 bases between. In nucleotides, the CDR3 is TGTGCCAGTAGTTCGGGGTTCTACTCCGGGGAGCTGTTTTTT. It is translated as CASSSGFYSGELFF.

The chain employs TRBV5-1 and TRBJ2-5, with a tentative D call TRBD2 (5 bases). The CDR3 consists of 16 residues. The ends were cut back, 0 bases at V and 2 bases at J, with 14 bases in the middle. Germline CDR1 is SGHRS and CDR2 is YFSETQ. The CDR3 is CASSLALGSGQETQYF. The DNA of the CDR3 is TGCGCCAGCAGCTTGGCCCTTGGTTCGGGACAAGAGACCCAGTACTTC.

The V call is TRBV6-2 or TRBV6-3, the J call TRBJ2-2; 8 bases line up with TRBD2. Germline-derived CDR1 and CDR2 are MNHEY and SVGEGT. This CDR3 region has 18 residues. Losses at the gene ends were 4 bases for V and 2 bases for J; bases not matched to a gene: 12. The DNA for the CDR3 is TGTGCCAGCAGTTTAAGCCTTAGCGGGACAAAAAACACCGGGGAGCTGTTTTTT. The encoded protein is CASSLSLSGTKNTGELFF.

The chain is built from TRBV3-1 (or the pseudogene TRBV3-2) and TRBJ2-7; TRBD2 aligns across 7 bases. This CDR3 spans 15 amino acids. The J segment lost 5 bases and the V segment lost 5 bases, leaving 12 bases of the junction unmatched. CDR1 LGHDT and CDR2 YNNKEL come from the germline V gene (reference sequence). This chain's CDR3 is CASSSLLAYQNEQYF. The CDR3 coding sequence is TGTGCCAGCAGCTCCCTACTAGCGTACCAGAACGAGCAGTACTTC.

CDR3 in DNA: TGTGCCAGCAGTCTAGAACAGGGATTGAACACTGAAGCTTTCTTT. This codes for CASSLEQGLNTEAFF. This chain uses TRBV6-2 or TRBV6-3 with TRBJ1-1; a possible D gene is TRBD1 (6 bases). The germline gives CDR1 MNHEY, CDR2 SVGEGT. The CDR3 is made up of 15 amino acids. V was shortened by 5 bases and J by 0 bases, with 13 bases between the two germline ends.

The chain links TRBV5-6 to TRBJ1-2; TRBD1 might be the D (6 bases). V lost 3 bases and J lost 6, with 15 bases in between. Germline CDR1 and CDR2: SGHDT and YYEEEE. The CDR3 consists of 14 residues. The CDR3 sequence is CASSSPRTEDGYTF. The CDR3 coding sequence is TGTGCCAGCAGCTCGCCACGGACAGAAGATGGCTACACCTTC. The full variable domain, completed using reference TRBV5-6 and TRBJ1-2, is DAGVTQSPTHLIKTRGQQVTLRCSPKSGHDTVSWYQQALGQGPQFIFQYYEEEERQRGNFPDRFSGHQFPNYSSELNVNALLLGDSALYLCASSSPRTEDGYTFGSGTRLTVV.

The chain links TRBV18 to TRBJ1-2, with D maybe TRBD1 (5 bases). V was shortened by 3 bases and J by 2 bases, with 19 bases between the two germline ends. Germline assignment: CDR1 KGHSH and CDR2 LQKENI. The CDR3 contains 17 residues. CDR3 sequence reads: CASSPFRGREVNYGYTF. The CDR3, as DNA: TGTGCCAGCTCACCCTTCCGGGGGAGGGAGGTGAACTATGGCTACACCTTC.

This chain connects TRBV19 to TRBJ2-3; D may be TRBD2 (5 bases). Trimming pared 5 bases from V and 8 bases from J, leaving 11 bases between. The germline CDR1 and CDR2 sequences are LNHDA and SQIVND (reference sequence). The CDR3 spans 12 residues. In DNA form, the CDR3 reads TGTGCCAGTAGTCCTAGCATGGGTACGCAGTATTTT. Translation gives CASSPSMGTQYF.

The gene calls are TRBV10-2 and TRBJ2-7; perhaps TRBD1 as D (5 bases). CDR1 WSHSY and CDR2 SAAADI come from the germline V gene. Trimming removed 5 bases from V and 4 bases from J, with 9 bases in between. The CDR3 is 12 residues long. The CDR3 spells CASSPNRYEQYF. CDR3 in DNA: TGCGCCAGCAGTCCTAACAGGTACGAGCAGTACTTC.

This chain connects TRBV2 to TRBJ2-3; a weak D match, TRBD1 (5 bases). Germline CDR1 reads SNHLY; CDR2 reads FYNNEI. This CDR3 is built from 14 residues. Trimming removed 8 bases from V and 1 base from J, with 13 bases in between. The CDR3 loop reads CASRALGGTDTQYF. The DNA for the CDR3 is TGTGCCAGCCGGGCTTTAGGGGGCACAGATACGCAGTATTTT.

The genes are TRBV3-1 (or the pseudogene TRBV3-2) and TRBJ2-2; 9 bases agree with TRBD1. Germline V gene data show CDR1 as LGHDT and CDR2 as YNNKEL (reference sequence). V dropped 7 bases and J dropped 7; count of bases not matched to a gene: 13. This CDR3 has 16 residues. CDR3: CASTRSGTGLGGELFF. DNA of the CDR3: TGTGCCAGCACCCGATCCGGGACAGGGTTAGGCGGGGAGCTGTTTTTT.

The rearrangement uses TRBV7-6 and TRBJ1-2; D might be TRBD1 (5 bases). Germline V gene lookup returns CDR1 SGHVS and CDR2 FNYEAQ. The CDR3 is 12 amino acids. Trimming pared 6 bases from V and 7 bases from J, leaving 12 bases between. CDR3 in amino acids: CASRGREGGYTF. CDR3 in DNA: TGTGCCAGCAGAGGCAGGGAGGGTGGCTACACCTTC.

The J gene is TRBJ2-3, the V gene TRBV2; the D gene is possibly TRBD2 (5 bases). The ends were cut back, 3 bases at V and 5 bases at J, with 15 bases in the middle. CDR3 length equals 15 residues. CDR1 and CDR2 (germline): SNHLY, FYNNEI. The DNA for the CDR3 is TGTGCCAGCAGTGAGTCTGGGCTAGCAGGAGATACGCAGTATTTT. Protein sequence: CASSESGLAGDTQYF. Supplemented by reference TRBV2 and TRBJ2-3, the full variable domain reads EPEVTQTPSHQVTQMGQEVILRCVPISNHLYFYWYRQILGQKVEFLVSFYNNEISEKSEIFDDQFSVERPDGSNFTLKIRSTKLEDSAMYFCASSESGLAGDTQYFGPGTRLTVL.

The chain couples TRBV23-1 to TRBJ2-3; 7 nucleotides line up with TRBD1. TRBV23-1 is identified as an open reading frame with a role that is uncertain. After removal of 1 base from V and 2 bases from J, the junction contained 6 bases not matched to a gene. This CDR3 comprises 16 residues. CDR3 sequence: CASSQFPDRDTDTQYF. The CDR3 DNA follows: TGCGCCAGCAGTCAATTCCCAGACAGGGACACAGATACGCAGTATTTT.

This rearrangement joins TRBV3-1 (or the pseudogene TRBV3-2) to TRBJ2-7; TRBD1 agrees at 7 bases. V lost 2 bases to trimming and J lost 6 bases; unmatched junction nucleotides: 7. CDR1 is LGHDT and CDR2 is YNNKEL in the germline V gene (reference sequence). This CDR3 spans 14 amino acids. The CDR3 loop reads CASSQYAEGAEQYF. The CDR3 bases are TGTGCCAGCAGCCAATATGCCGAGGGGGCCGAGCAGTACTTC.

V and J are TRBV10-1 and TRBJ1-5; TRBD1 agrees at 7 bases. The V and J ends lost 7 bases and 0 bases, in that order; junction bases with no gene match: 12. Germline V gene lookup returns CDR1 WNHNN and CDR2 SYGVQD (reference sequence). There are 17 residues in the CDR3. The CDR3 protein is CASISPGQKYSNQPQHF. The CDR3 region has the DNA TGCGCCAGCATTTCACCGGGACAGAAGTATAGCAATCAGCCCCAGCATTTT.